This record concerns one T cell receptor (beta chain) sequence. What it binds is unknown. This sample's treatment: roughly 20 received Ad26.COV2.S at low or high dose, single or two shots; 5 received placebo; per-sample allocation not given. Sampling was done on day 63 after the first vaccine or placebo injection. The individual, an adult aged 18-55 years, was a donor in Boston. Sequencing was performed with immunoSEQ multiplex PCR; in TCRdb, only in-frame clones are kept and a portion is missing. The data contain about 350,000 clones, 80% to 90% of them singletons. These data originate in a study of Ad26.COV2.S vaccination and SARS-CoV-2 variants. Study results and limitations: Non-spike TCR breadth was similar in vaccine and placebo recipients.

This receptor was taken from a person aged 18-65 years who received the Ad26.COV2.S COVID-19 vaccine or a placebo. This specimen was peripheral blood, taken in a trial of Ad26.COV2.S vaccine versus placebo.

Here the CDR3 reads CASSQTTSVPDTQYF. CDR3 DNA sequence: TGTGCCAGTAGTCAGACAACGAGCGTCCCAGATACGCAGTATTTT. V usage is TRBV19 and J usage is TRBJ2-3; D gene uncertain. The CDR3 is made up of 15 amino acids. Looked up from germline, CDR1 is LNHDA and CDR2 is SQIVND (reference sequence). V was cut by 5 bases and J by 4 bases, with 16 bases left in between.